This TCR beta chain came from a study of blood T cells in healthy people across ages. Study observations and caveats: It was held that the diversity estimates obtained from one million T cells were underestimates.

V gave up 4 bases and J gave up 5 bases; unmatched junction bases: 8. The CDR3 runs to 16 residues. In germline, CDR1 is KGHSH, CDR2 LQKENI. Worth noting for this clonotype: Its specificity is unknown.

A second PCR of 7 to 11 cycles used a sample-barcoded 5' primer and a J-beta primer mix. TCRdb recomputed calls from the 5' RACE reads with MiXCR, one row per CDR3 protein. This sample carries roughly 1,800,000 distinct CDR3 sequences, around half of them seen once, and the ten largest clones take approximately 2%. The source material was blood. The V gene is TRBV18, the J gene TRBJ2-1; 10 nucleotides match TRBD1. The sequence was collected from a middle-aged woman in good health. The CDR3 loop is CASSHRQGAVDNEQFF. The CDR3 DNA reads as TGTGCCAGCTCACATCGACAGGGGGCTGTCGACAATGAGCAGTTCTTC.